Listed here is a single T cell receptor (beta chain). Germline CDR1 is LNHDA and CDR2 is SQIVND (reference sequence). This CDR3 comprises 17 residues. Trimming took 1 base from V and 6 from J, leaving 19 bases between them. In the original workflow: Estimated nucleated cell counts came from reference gene primer amplification. Clones were sequenced by immunoSEQ multiplex PCR, and TCRdb holds only the in-frame ones, with some missing. That table is the source of V, J and clone size, and D and trimming were worked out from the DNA. The data hold 490,000 or so clones, with 70% to 90% observed a single time. The data originate from a study of blood T cell repertoires in COVID-19. Study as a whole: From the United States, Italy and Spain came samples of acute and convalescent COVID-19.

Enrolled through a virtual design, the participants were between 18 and 89 years of age and came from fewer than 30 US areas. Clinical histories supplied by participants themselves formed the basis of cohort assignment. What was sequenced was PBMCs or T cells enriched from blood (not recorded which). The clonotype was recovered from a middle-aged woman who had recovered from COVID-19. The chain is built from TRBV19 and TRBJ1-5; D may be TRBD1 (5 bases). The CDR3 nucleotides read TGTGCCAGTAGTATAGTCAAATGGAGGGGACCCAGTCAGCCCCAGCATTTT. Its protein product is CASSIVKWRGPSQPQHF. Variable domain in full (rest from reference TRBV19 and TRBJ1-5): DGGITQSPKYLFRKEGQNVTLSCEQNLNHDAMYWYRQDPGQGLRLIYYSQIVNDFQKGDIAEGYSVSREKKESFPLTVTSAQKNPTAFYLCASSIVKWRGPSQPQHFGDGTRLSIL.